This T cell receptor beta chain was documented in a study of T cell clonotyping in hematopoietic cell transplantation. Findings and caveats of the study: After transplant, recipient diversity fell while pathologically expanded clonotypes grew through day 180. Without cell sorting, CD4 versus CD8 contributions remain unresolved. Higher Inverse Simpson Index values in graft donor and pretransplant recipient predicted broader posttransplant TCR diversity.

As for this clone: Its target is unknown.

Using immunoSEQ multiplex PCR, the repertoire was profiled, and TCRdb retains in-frame clones only, with some absent. The sample includes 7,000 to 8,500 clones, 89% of them seen just once. The CDR3 has 15 residues. The germline V and J ends were trimmed by 1 base and 2 bases, with 11 bases remaining between them. Germline V lookup: CDR1 SGHTA, CDR2 FQGNSA. The receptor was isolated from a female patient aged 50-65 years who had an allogeneic stem cell transplant from an unrelated donor, so the T cells may come from the graft donor. Some clones in this sample may be carry-over from other donors' samples. Source: PBMCs, taken 30 days after allogeneic stem cell transplant. The V and J genes are TRBV7-2 and TRBJ2-5, with D unclear. The CDR3 nucleotides are TGTGCCAGCAGCTTAGGACGTGCCCAACAAGAGACCCAGTACTTC. It encodes CASSLGRAQQETQYF.